The source of this T cell receptor beta chain is a study of blood T cell repertoires in COVID-19. Across the whole study: Samples of COVID-19 (acute and convalescent) were obtained from the United States, Italy and Spain. T cells, B-cell-depleted T cells, or PBMCs supplied cDNA or gDNA.

Germline assignment: CDR1 ENHRY and CDR2 SYGVKD. The CDR3 contains 15 residues. Trimming cost V 5 bases and J 7 bases; bases outside gene matches: 9. In the authors' workflow: By means of reference gene primer amplification, nucleated cell counts were estimated. Produced via immunoSEQ multiplex PCR; TCRdb's table is partial and in-frame only. D and trimming come from the DNA, and the V and J calls and clone size come from that table. The repertoire holds around 250,000 clones, around four fifths seen once, with 5% to 6% in the top ten. There are a few counts of this clone. The sequenced sample was peripheral blood. This TCR came from an elderly man with acute or convalescent COVID-19. The chain links TRBV10-3 to TRBJ2-1; 9 bases agree with TRBD1. The CDR3 here is CAISIGTGINNEQFF. The CDR3 nucleotides are TGTGCCATCAGTATCGGGACAGGGATTAATAATGAGCAGTTCTTC.